This is a list of T cell receptor beta chains from one sample in a study of T cell repertoires in cytomegalovirus infection. From the reads, TCRdb called clonotypes with MiXCR, one entry per CDR3 protein. The profile covers under 200,000 distinct CDR3 sequences, with roughly 9% appearing a single time and about 4.2% taken by the ten largest. Sequences were obtained from PBMCs. The source of these receptors is a human donor in good health (CMV status not recorded). Some clones in this sample may be carry-over from other donors' samples. The CDR3 runs from the conserved cysteine through the conserved F or W. Each record gives: J gene, clone size, V gene, D gene, CDR3 DNA, CDR3 protein. A D gene is named only where the DNA matches it firmly. Clone size is shown for a subset of rows, as once, few, many or a class of expanded clone.

>TRBJ1-4|many|TRBV28|NA
TGTGCCAGCAGTATTCGGACAACCAGTAATGAAAAACTGTTTTTT
CASSIRTTSNEKLFF
>TRBJ1-1|many|TRBV7-2|NA
TGTGCCAGCAGCTTGTTGACAGGGAACACTGAAGCTTTCTTT
CASSLLTGNTEAFF
>TRBJ1-6|many|TRBV19|NA
TGTGCCAGTAGCCGTGAACCGGGACCCGCAACACCCCTCCACTTT
CASSREPGPATPLHF
>TRBJ2-7|NA|TRBV29-1|NA
TGCAGCGTTGGGGCAGGGAACTACGAGCAGTACTTC
CSVGAGNYEQYF
>TRBJ2-5|many|TRBV20-1|NA
TGCAGTGCTAATATCGGACGGTTACAAGAGACCCAGTACTTC
CSANIGRLQETQYF
>TRBJ1-1|NA|TRBV23-1|NA
TGCGCCAGCAGTCAATCCCCAGGGGTAGATACTGAAGCTTTCTTT
CASSQSPGVDTEAFF
>TRBJ1-5|NA|TRBV20-1|TRBD1
TGCAGTGCTAGAGCAAACCGGGACAGGGCACCCCAGCATTTT
CSARANRDRAPQHF
>TRBJ1-2|many|TRBV29-1|NA
TGCAGCGTTGAATCCACAGGGCTTGGCTATGGCTACACCTTC
CSVESTGLGYGYTF
>TRBJ1-5|many|TRBV27|NA
TGTGCCAGCAGTTTATCGGGGAGGGCGGGTACTCAGCCCCAGCATTTT
CASSLSGRAGTQPQHF
>TRBJ1-4|few|TRBV12-3/TRBV12-4|TRBD1
TGTGCCAGCAGCCCGGGACAGGGGATAAGTTTTGCTAATGAAAAACTGTTTTTT
CASSPGQGISFANEKLFF
>TRBJ2-1|many|TRBV4-3|TRBD2
TGCGCCAGTCTAAATCGACTAGCGGGAGGGCAAGAGACCTACAATGAGCAGTTCTTC
CASLNRLAGGQETYNEQFF
>TRBJ2-1|NA|TRBV20-1|TRBD1
TGCAGTGCTAGAAGGGGTGAGACAGGGCGAGCCTACAATGAGCAGTTCTTC
CSARRGETGRAYNEQFF
>TRBJ2-1|NA|TRBV30|NA
TGTGCCTGGAGTGTACCTACCTTATACAATGAGCAGTTCTTC
CAWSVPTLYNEQFF
>TRBJ1-4|many|TRBV28|NA
TGTGCCAGCAGTACAGATCGTCGACAGAATGAAAAACTGTTTTTT
CASSTDRRQNEKLFF
>TRBJ1-3|many|TRBV5-6|NA
TGTGCCAGCAGCTTGGAGGGCGGCTACTCTGGAAACACCATATATTTT
CASSLEGGYSGNTIYF
>TRBJ2-7|NA|TRBV28|NA
TGTGCCGGCCAAGGAGGGGGTAGCTACGAGCAGTACTTC
CAGQGGGSYEQYF
>TRBJ2-3|many|TRBV5-1|NA
TGCGCCAGCAGCGGAAAACCCGGACACAGGCCGAGCACAGATACGCAGTATTTT
CASSGKPGHRPSTDTQYF
>TRBJ2-7|many|TRBV7-2|TRBD2
TGTGCCAGCGGGAGGGAGTCGTACGAGCAGTACTTC
CASGRESYEQYF
>TRBJ1-1|few|TRBV6-2/TRBV6-3|NA
TGTGCCAGTGTGAACTCGGGGTATAACACTGAAGCTTTCTTT
CASVNSGYNTEAFF
>TRBJ2-7|NA|TRBV28|NA
TGTGCCAGCAGGGGGGATGGGGAGCAGTACTTC
CASRGDGEQYF
>TRBJ2-7|many|TRBV7-2|TRBD1
TGTGCCAGCAGCTTAGAGTATGCGGGACAGGGGGCTAGCGAGCAGTACTTC
CASSLEYAGQGASEQYF
>TRBJ2-3|many|TRBV7-6|NA
TGTGCCAGCAGCTCTACGTCGCGGCAGGGGACAGATACGCAGTATTTT
CASSSTSRQGTDTQYF
>TRBJ2-6|many|TRBV7-2|NA
TGTGCCAGCAGCCAGGGCGGCCACTCTGGGGCCAACGTCCTGACTTTC
CASSQGGHSGANVLTF
>TRBJ2-1|NA|TRBV20-1|NA
TGCAGTGCTCCGCCCGGGGGATCCTACAATGAGCAGTTCTTC
CSAPPGGSYNEQFF
>TRBJ1-1|few|TRBV7-3|NA
TGTGCCAGCAGCTTATCAGGGGAGGATGAAGCTTTCTTT
CASSLSGEDEAFF
>TRBJ1-2|many|TRBV7-9|NA
TGTGCCAGCAGCTCTTCCGGGACGGTGCATGGCTACACCTTC
CASSSSGTVHGYTF
>TRBJ2-7|many|TRBV7-3|NA
TGTGCCAGCAGTTGGGCGGCCAGCTCCTACGAGCAGTACTTC
CASSWAASSYEQYF
>TRBJ2-7|many|TRBV7-2|NA
TGTGCCAGCAGCTTAGGCGGAACAGGCGACCCCTACGAGCAGTACTTC
CASSLGGTGDPYEQYF
>TRBJ2-7|NA|TRBV15|TRBD1
TGTGCCACCAGCAGAGAGGACAGGGGGTACGAGCAGTACTTC
CATSREDRGYEQYF
>TRBJ1-5|many|TRBV7-3|TRBD1
TGTGCCAGCAGCCCCGACAGGGGAGTTCAGCCCCAGCATTTT
CASSPDRGVQPQHF
>TRBJ1-3|many|TRBV7-9|NA
TGTGCCAGCAGCTTATCCGCGGGACACGTCAGAAGCTCTGGAAACACCATATATTTT
CASSLSAGHVRSSGNTIYF
>TRBJ2-7|many|TRBV6-2/TRBV6-3|NA
TGTGCCAGCAGTTACATGGGCAACTTCTACGAGCAGTACTTC
CASSYMGNFYEQYF
>TRBJ1-1|few|TRBV5-4|TRBD1
TGTGCCAGCAGCTGGGGACAGGGGTCTGAAGCTTTCTTT
CASSWGQGSEAFF
>TRBJ1-2|few|TRBV7-6|NA
TGTGCCAGCAGCTTACCAGCAATGGATGGCTACACCTTC
CASSLPAMDGYTF
>TRBJ2-7|many|TRBV7-2|NA
TGTGCCAGCAGCTCGCCATACCGCGAGCAGTACTTC
CASSSPYREQYF
>TRBJ2-1|many|TRBV4-3|NA
TGCGCCAGCAGGCCGGACAGCGACAATGAGCAGTTCTTC
CASRPDSDNEQFF
>TRBJ2-7|few|TRBV18|TRBD2
TGTGCCAGCTCACCTCAGCGGGGGGGACCCACCTACGAGCAGTACTTC
CASSPQRGGPTYEQYF
>TRBJ1-5|many|TRBV7-9|NA
TGTGCCAGCAGCATGGGGGGACTCGGTCAGCCCCAGCATTTT
CASSMGGLGQPQHF
>TRBJ2-7|many|TRBV7-2|TRBD1
TGTGCCAGCAGCTCCGACGGGACAGTGCAGAGAGAGCAGTACTTC
CASSSDGTVQREQYF
>TRBJ1-3|few|TRBV3-1|NA
TGTGCCAGCAGCCAAAGGAATACCAGAAACACCATATATTTT
CASSQRNTRNTIYF
>TRBJ2-1|few|TRBV3-1|TRBD2
TGTGCCAGCAGCAGGGGGGGGCGGGGGGTGAACAATGAGCAGTTCTTC
CASSRGGRGVNNEQFF
>TRBJ1-5|NA|TRBV12-3/TRBV12-4|NA
TGTGCCAGCAGCTCCTCGGACGGTCATCAGCCCCAGCATTTT
CASSSSDGHQPQHF
>TRBJ1-2|many|TRBV5-5|NA
TGTGCCAGCAGCTTGGAACGGTTAGCTAACTATGGCTACACCTTC
CASSLERLANYGYTF
>TRBJ1-3|NA|TRBV30|NA
TGTGCCTGGAGTGTACAAGTGAGGGGAAACACCATATATTTT
CAWSVQVRGNTIYF
>TRBJ1-5|few|TRBV6-2/TRBV6-3|NA
TGTGCCAGCACCCCGCTGGATAGCAATCAGCCCCAGCATTTT
CASTPLDSNQPQHF
>TRBJ2-5|NA|TRBV7-9|TRBD2
TGTGCCAGCAGCCCAGCTAGACTAACCGGGACTACGAGTCAAGAGACCCAGTACTTC
CASSPARLTGTTSQETQYF